The clone carrying this T cell receptor (beta chain) was seen only a few times. Antigen unknown. Documented treatment: 10-day PBMC culture with coronavirus spike peptide pools or control peptides (ViraFEST assay). V lost 3 bases to trimming and J lost 4 bases, with 9 bases between them. Germline CDR1 reads DFQATT; CDR2 reads SNEGSKA (reference sequence). This CDR3 region has 12 residues. The data are from a study of vaccination and CD4 T cells after COVID-19. Study overall: There were two doses of either BNT162b2 or mRNA-1273 vaccine given to participants.

The Oncomine TCR Beta short-read assay sequenced DNA from cultured CD4+ T cells. TCRdb re-called the PCR reads through MiXCR, storing one row per CDR3 protein. Here the sample spans roughly 7,200 distinct CDR3 sequences, about 25% being singletons. The sequencing here drew on CD4+ T cells from blood, cultured in vitro, taken after SARS-CoV-2 vaccination. The sequence derives from a human donor who had recovered from COVID-19. This chain connects TRBV20-1 to TRBJ1-1; possibly TRBD1 for D (5 bases). The CDR3 reads CSARVQGTEAFF. The CDR3 DNA is TGCAGTGCTAGGGTTCAGGGCACTGAAGCTTTCTTT.